Below, 22 T cell receptor beta chains from the same sample are listed, as sequenced in a study of CD8 T cells in ankylosing spondylitis. Using its own MiXCR run on the 5' RACE reads, TCRdb lists one record per CDR3 protein. The sample includes 250,000 or so distinct CDR3 sequences, roughly 18% seen only once; the top ten take around 30%. Sequenced input: blood, either unsorted or a sorted T cell fraction (not recorded which). Every receptor here comes from a male donor with ankylosing spondylitis or in good health (not recorded which).

This clonotype was observed a handful of times. The J gene is TRBJ2-7, the V gene TRBV4-2; TRBD2 matches 7 bases. The CDR3 has 18 amino acids. Germline CDR1 reads LGHNA; CDR2 reads YNFKEQ. The trim removed 3 bases at V and 0 bases at J, leaving 14 bases unmatched. CDR3 in DNA: TGTGCCAGCAGCCAGGGGCGCCAACTAGCGTCAAGCTCCTACGAGCAGTACTTC. This gives the protein CASSQGRQLASSSYEQYF.

This clonotype showed up just a few times. The CDR3 bases are TGTGCCAGCGGGGGTGGTCAAGAGACCCAGTACTTC. This gives the protein CASGGGQETQYF. The chain employs TRBV7-9 and TRBJ2-5; D is tentatively TRBD1 or TRBD2 (5 bases each). V was clipped by 8 bases and J by 2 bases, with 9 bases between them. CDR1 and CDR2 from the germline V gene are SEHNR and FQNEAQ (reference sequence). There are 12 residues in the CDR3.

As to this clonotype: One end of the junction does not line up with germline, which may come from a read error. The chain joins TRBV7-7 to TRBJ2-5, with 8 positions matching TRBD2. Germline assignment: CDR1 SSHAT and CDR2 FNYEAQ (reference sequence). The CDR3 spans 15 residues. The CDR3 region is CASSLLPGGKETQYF. CDR3 coding DNA: TGTGCTAGCAGCTTACTTCCGGGAGGGAAGGAGACCCAGTACTTC.

CDR3 in DNA: TGTGCCAGCAGTTTGCAGTCGACAGACACTGAAGCTTTCTTT. Its protein is CASSLQSTDTEAFF. J is TRBJ1-1 and V is TRBV27; TRBD1 is a possible D gene (5 bases). The germline V gene encodes CDR1 MNHEY and CDR2 SMNVEV (reference sequence). Deletions cut 3 bases from V and 3 bases from J, with 11 bases between. The CDR3 is 14 residues long.

J is TRBJ2-5 and V is TRBV29-1; D is uncertain. Germline V gene sequence: CDR1 SQVTM, CDR2 ANQGSEA. Trimming cost V 0 bases and J 5 bases, with 13 bases left between them. There are 14 residues in the CDR3. CDR3 protein: CSVEDPANWETQYF. The CDR3 DNA reads TGCAGCGTTGAAGACCCGGCCAATTGGGAGACCCAGTACTTC.

This clonotype was detected only a few times. This chain links TRBV12-3 or TRBV12-4 with TRBJ2-7; D is ambiguous. The CDR3 totals 13 residues. Trimming removed 5 bases at V and 2 bases at J, with 10 bases between. The CDR3 reads CASSPGEAYEQYF. For the CDR3, the DNA is TGTGCCAGCAGTCCGGGCGAGGCCTACGAGCAGTACTTC.

The chain links TRBV7-2 to TRBJ2-7, with 12 positions matching TRBD1. The CDR3 extends over 16 amino acids. V lost 1 base, J lost 7 bases, and 8 bases stayed unmatched. CDR1 SGHTA and CDR2 FQGNSA come from the germline V gene. The CDR3 nucleotides read TGTGCCAGCAGCTTAGGTCTGGGACAGGGGGCCGGGGAGCAGTACTTC. Its protein product is CASSLGLGQGAGEQYF.

This clonotype was counted many times. The chain links TRBV28 to TRBJ2-3, with D possibly being TRBD1 (6 bases). V lost 3 bases, J lost 0 bases, and 10 bases lay in between. This CDR3 spans 15 amino acids. The germline CDR1 and CDR2 sequences are MDHEN and SYDVKM. The CDR3 DNA is TGTGCCAGCAGTTTTGCAGGGGCTAGCACAGATACGCAGTATTTT. Amino acid sequence: CASSFAGASTDTQYF.

The chain joins TRBV25-1 to TRBJ1-2; 8 nucleotides line up with TRBD1. Per the germline V gene, CDR1 is MGHDK and CDR2 is SYGVNS. V was clipped by 5 bases and J by 5 bases; unmatched bases: 10. The CDR3 spans 15 residues. The CDR3 coding sequence is TGTGCCAGCAGTCCGGCGGGGGACAGGCTATATGGCTACACCTTC. This sequence encodes CASSPAGDRLYGYTF.

J is TRBJ2-3 and V is TRBV7-9; 7 nucleotides agree with TRBD2. CDR1 is SEHNR, CDR2 FQNEAQ, per germline (reference sequence). The J segment lost 6 bases and the V segment lost 5 bases, leaving 11 bases of the junction unmatched. This CDR3 has 15 residues. The CDR3 bases are TGTGCCAGCAGCCATCCCCCTTACGGGAGGGATACGCAGTATTTT. As protein: CASSHPPYGRDTQYF.

This chain connects TRBV6-1 to TRBJ2-3; 7 bases line up with TRBD2. Germline V gives CDR1 MNHNS, CDR2 SASEGT. The CDR3 extends over 14 amino acids. V was clipped by 5 bases and J by 0 bases; unmatched bases: 2. In DNA form, the CDR3 reads TGTGCCAGCAGTCTAGCGGTGAGCACAGATACGCAGTATTTT. Protein: CASSLAVSTDTQYF.

This clonotype was counted many times. The V call is TRBV29-1, the J call TRBJ2-6, with TRBD1 matching over 7 bases. J gave up 3 bases and V 7 bases, and 9 bases lay outside the gene matches. The germline gives CDR1 SQVTM, CDR2 ANQGSEA. The CDR3 contains 15 residues. The CDR3 DNA reads TGCAGCGCATTGACAGGGCAGGATGGGGCCAACGTCCTGACTTTC. Translated, it gives CSALTGQDGANVLTF.

This clonotype has a handful of counts. This chain joins TRBV5-6 and TRBJ1-5; D remains unclear. With 4 bases removed from V and 3 bases from J, the gap between germline ends came to 8 bases. The CDR3 consists of 13 residues. Germline values: CDR1 SGHDT, CDR2 YYEEEE. CDR3 residues: CASSPGFNQPQHF. In nucleotides, the CDR3 is TGTGCCAGCAGCCCGGGCTTCAATCAGCCCCAGCATTTT.

The genes are TRBV12-3 or TRBV12-4 and TRBJ2-2, with D possibly matching TRBD1 (6 bases). The CDR3 has 17 residues. The V end was cut by 5 bases, the J end by 3 bases, with 19 bases between. The CDR3 nucleotides read TGTGCCAGCAGTGGGGGCACAATTCGATCCTACACCGGGGAGCTGTTTTTT. Amino acid sequence: CASSGGTIRSYTGELFF.

This chain links TRBV6-2 or TRBV6-3 with TRBJ2-1; D assignment may be TRBD1 or TRBD2 (5 bases each). The CDR3 totals 13 residues. The germline V gene has CDR1 MNHEY and CDR2 SVGEGT. Trimming took off 5 bases at V and 7 bases at J, with 12 bases between the two ends. CDR3 loop: CASSGDELNEQFF. CDR3 in DNA: TGTGCCAGCAGTGGGGACGAGCTTAATGAGCAGTTCTTC.

This clonotype came up a few times. V and J are TRBV20-1 and TRBJ1-1; 7 bases are a match to TRBD1. The ends lost 0 bases at V and 5 bases at J; junction bases unmatched: 3. The CDR3 sequence is 13 residues long. The germline CDR1 and CDR2 sequences are DFQATT and SNEGSKA (reference sequence). The CDR3 DNA follows: TGCAGTGCTAGAGACAGGGGGGGGACTGAAGCTTTCTTT. Its protein is CSARDRGGTEAFF.

The chain links TRBV11-2 to TRBJ2-5; 11 positions agree with TRBD2. This CDR3 region has 19 residues. Per the germline V gene, CDR1 is SGHAT and CDR2 is FQNNGV. Trimming took 7 bases from V and 0 from J; bases not matched to a gene: 16. CDR3 region: CASTHEPRLAGTYQETQYF. The CDR3 DNA follows: TGTGCCAGCACCCACGAACCCCGACTAGCGGGAACGTACCAAGAGACCCAGTACTTC.

This rearrangement joins TRBV10-1 to TRBJ1-6; maybe TRBD1 (6 bases). Germline V gives CDR1 WNHNN, CDR2 SYGVQD (reference sequence). Trimming cost V 8 bases and J 7 bases, with 12 bases left between them. This CDR3 region has 13 residues. The chain's CDR3 is CASPGQKNSPLHF. The CDR3 DNA reads TGCGCCAGCCCCGGACAGAAAAATTCACCCCTCCACTTT.

The chain recombines TRBV29-1 with TRBJ2-1, with D perhaps TRBD1 (5 bases). Trimming left V 0 bases short and J 9 bases short, with 9 bases between. The length of the CDR3 is 12 residues. The germline gives CDR1 SQVTM, CDR2 ANQGSEA. CDR3 DNA: TGCAGCGTTGAAGATCAAGGGGCTGAGCAGTTCTTC. The encoded protein is CSVEDQGAEQFF.

The chain joins TRBV13 to TRBJ2-2; D may be TRBD1 (5 bases). This CDR3 spans 16 amino acids. Germline V CDR1 and CDR2: PRHDT, FYEKMQ (reference sequence). Trimming removed 3 bases at V and 1 base at J, with 12 bases between. CDR3 nucleotides: TGTGCCAGCAGCTTGGGGCAGGGAATGAACACCGGGGAGCTGTTTTTT. Its protein product is CASSLGQGMNTGELFF.

This chain joins TRBV2 and TRBJ2-7, with a tentative D call TRBD2 (5 bases). Germline loops: CDR1 SNHLY, CDR2 FYNNEI. The CDR3 sequence is 13 residues long. Deletions cut 1 base from V and 6 bases from J, with 10 bases between. Here the CDR3 reads CASSEGIAPEQYF. CDR3 coding DNA: TGTGCCAGCAGTGAAGGGATAGCGCCCGAGCAGTACTTC.

This clonotype was counted a few times. J is TRBJ2-7 and V is TRBV4-1; D uncertain. Germline CDR1 is MGHRA and CDR2 is YSYEKL. CDR3 length: 14 amino acids. The germline V and J ends were trimmed by 0 bases and 6 bases, with 12 bases remaining between them. The CDR3 region is CASSQDGRSGEQYF. The DNA of the CDR3 is TGCGCCAGCAGCCAAGATGGCAGGTCTGGCGAGCAGTACTTC.